Below, 19 T cell receptor beta chains from the same sample are listed, as sequenced in a study of human T cells and chemical hapten exposure. TCRdb ran MiXCR on the RACE reads and lists one entry per CDR3 protein. The sample has some 42,000 distinct CDR3 sequences; around 8.9% are singletons. Time point indicated: patch test 2, 6 weeks after DPC sensitization. The treatment was: therapeutic diphenylcyclopropenone sensitization with weekly scalp DPC. The starting material was whole blood, obtained in connection with sensitization to the hapten diphenylcyclopropenone (DPC). These receptor sequences come from a woman in her 40s with alopecia areata. Some clones in this sample may be carry-over from other donors' samples.

This clonotype was observed many times. The V and J genes are TRBV6-1 and TRBJ2-2; no definite D call. Per germline, CDR1 MNHNS and CDR2 SASEGT. V was clipped by 1 base and J by 6 bases, with 9 bases between them. This CDR3 contains 14 residues. CDR3 coding DNA: TGTGCCAGCAGTGAAGTGCCGTGGGCCGGGGAGCTGTTTTTT. Its translation is CASSEVPWAGELFF.

This rearrangement joins TRBV29-1 to TRBJ2-7, with 8 bases that match TRBD1. J was trimmed by 4 bases and V by 6 bases; bases with no gene match: 2. Germline V gives CDR1 SQVTM, CDR2 ANQGSEA. The CDR3 covers 11 residues. In DNA form, the CDR3 reads TGCAGCGTCGACAGGGGATACGAGCAGTACTTC. This translates into CSVDRGYEQYF.

This clonotype was observed a few times. The V gene is TRBV18, the J gene TRBJ1-1; 8 positions agree with TRBD1. The germline V gene has CDR1 KGHSH and CDR2 LQKENI. The junction had 5 bases not matched to a gene; V was cut back by 6 bases and J by 5 bases. The length of the CDR3 is 13 residues. The CDR3 nucleotides are TGTGCCAGCTCCCGGACAGGGAGAACTGAAGCTTTCTTT. It encodes CASSRTGRTEAFF.

This clonotype was picked up many times. The chain couples TRBV20-1 to TRBJ1-2, with 8 bases fitting TRBD1. Germline V gene lookup returns CDR1 DFQATT and CDR2 SNEGSKA (reference sequence). After removal of 4 bases from V and 12 bases from J, the junction contained 22 bases not matched to a gene. This CDR3 is built from 16 residues. The CDR3 reads CSATGYSRGLLGQDTF. CDR3 in DNA: TGCAGTGCTACGGGATACTCCAGGGGGCTATTGGGTCAAGACACCTTC.

This chain joins TRBV29-1 and TRBJ1-2; a possible D gene is TRBD1 (5 bases). Trimming shortened V by 8 bases and J by 7 bases, and 11 bases separated the two germline ends. The germline gives CDR1 SQVTM, CDR2 ANQGSEA. This CDR3 is 10 amino acids long. The chain's CDR3 is CSTSGSGYTF. The CDR3, as DNA: TGCAGCACCTCAGGGTCTGGCTACACCTTC.

V is TRBV29-1 and J is TRBJ1-2; the D is unclear. The germline V gene encodes CDR1 SQVTM and CDR2 ANQGSEA. The CDR3 has 11 amino acids. Trimming stripped 3 bases from V and 3 bases from J, with 5 bases between. CDR3 residues: CSVDVDYGYTF. DNA of the CDR3: TGCAGCGTTGATGTCGACTATGGCTACACCTTC.

This clonotype was observed at least ten times. The chain couples TRBV18 to TRBJ2-7, with 9 nucleotides matching TRBD1. CDR3 length: 14 amino acids. With V trimmed by 2 bases and J by 6 bases, 5 bases remained unmatched. CDR1 and CDR2 (germline): KGHSH, LQKENI. The CDR3 region is CASSPNRGLPEQYF. The CDR3 region has the DNA TGTGCCAGCTCACCAAACAGGGGGCTTCCCGAGCAGTACTTC. The full variable domain, completed using reference TRBV18 and TRBJ2-7, is NAGVMQNPRHLVRRRGQEARLRCSPMKGHSHVYWYRQLPEEGLKFMVYLQKENIIDESGMPKERFSAEFPKEGPSILRIQQVVRGDSAAYFCASSPNRGLPEQYFGPGTRLTVT.

The chain links TRBV12-3 or TRBV12-4 to TRBJ2-1; D uncertain. The V gene lost 2 bases and the J gene lost 7 bases, with 6 bases spanning the gap. The CDR3 is made up of 12 amino acids. The DNA of the CDR3 is TGTGCCAGCAGTTTACGCCGGAATGAGCAGTTCTTC. Translation gives CASSLRRNEQFF.

This clonotype was counted only a few times. This chain joins TRBV2 and TRBJ1-2; D uncertain. This CDR3 is built from 13 residues. The V end lost 1 base, the J end lost 4 bases, and 7 bases lay between the germline ends. CDR1 is SNHLY and CDR2 is FYNNEI in the germline V gene. The CDR3 loop reads CASSEGQFYGYTF. The DNA for the CDR3 is TGTGCCAGCAGTGAAGGGCAGTTCTATGGCTACACCTTC.

The table lists this clonotype with many counts. This chain connects TRBV5-5 to TRBJ2-5, with 7 positions matching TRBD2. There are 15 residues in the CDR3. Germline V gene sequence: CDR1 SGHKS, CDR2 YYEKEE (reference sequence). The V and J ends lost 1 base and 3 bases, in that order; junction bases with no gene match: 6. The CDR3, as DNA: TGTGCCAGCAGCTTGTTTCCGGGGGGAAAAGAGACCCAGTACTTC. This gives the protein CASSLFPGGKETQYF.

This clonotype was picked up a small number of times. The rearrangement uses TRBV20-1 and TRBJ2-2, with 7 bases aligning to TRBD1. Germline values: CDR1 DFQATT, CDR2 SNEGSKA (reference sequence). The J segment lost 0 bases and the V segment lost 4 bases, leaving 11 bases of the junction unmatched. The CDR3 is made up of 17 amino acids. The DNA for the CDR3 is TGCAGTGCTACCCTATGGCAGGGGGATTCGAACACCGGGGAGCTGTTTTTT. Amino acid sequence: CSATLWQGDSNTGELFF.

This clonotype came up many times. The chain is built from TRBV20-1 and TRBJ2-3; possible D gene TRBD2, 6 bases. The germline V gene has CDR1 DFQATT and CDR2 SNEGSKA (reference sequence). The CDR3 consists of 15 residues. Trimming shortened V by 6 bases and J by 3 bases, and 19 bases separated the two germline ends. CDR3 nucleotides: TGCAGTGCCCCCCGGGTGGCGGGGAGAACAGATACGCAGTATTTT. Translated, it gives CSAPRVAGRTDTQYF.

This clonotype has ten or more counts. The chain employs TRBV3-1 and TRBJ1-6; no firm D call. V was cut by 0 bases and J by 10 bases, with 4 bases left in between. CDR1 and CDR2 from the germline V gene are LGHDT and YNNKEL (reference sequence). The CDR3 extends over 12 amino acids. The CDR3 coding sequence is TGTGCCAGCAGCCAAGATATATCACCCCTCCACTTT. It translates to CASSQDISPLHF.

This chain joins TRBV28 and TRBJ2-3, with a possible D match to TRBD2 (7 bases). Trimming stripped 5 bases from V and 6 bases from J, with 15 bases between. Germline CDR1 and CDR2: MDHEN and SYDVKM. The CDR3 runs 14 residues. CDR3 DNA sequence: TGTGCCAGCAGTCGCGGGGGCTCCCTCGATACGCAGTATTTT. It specifies CASSRGGSLDTQYF.

V is TRBV7-2 and J is TRBJ1-5; 11 bases match TRBD1. The germline CDR1 and CDR2 sequences are SGHTA and FQGNSA. The CDR3 totals 15 residues. V lost 5 bases, J lost 2 bases, and 2 bases stayed unmatched. As DNA, the CDR3 is TGTGCCAGCAGCCGGGGACAGGGGGGCAATCAGCCCCAGCATTTT. It is translated as CASSRGQGGNQPQHF.

V is TRBV7-2 and J is TRBJ2-1, with a possible D match to TRBD2 (6 bases). CDR3 length: 13 residues. Germline V lookup: CDR1 SGHTA, CDR2 FQGNSA. Trimming removed 4 bases at V and 6 bases at J, with 10 bases between. CDR3 DNA sequence: TGTGCCAGCAGCTCGGAGGGGTCCAATGAGCAGTTCTTC. It yields the protein CASSSEGSNEQFF. Looking up the rest from reference TRBV7-2 and TRBJ2-1 gives the full variable domain: GAGVSQSPSNKVTEKGKDVELRCDPISGHTALYWYRQSLGQGLEFLIYFQGNSAPDKSGLPSDRFSAERTGGSVSTLTIQRTQQEDSAVYLCASSSEGSNEQFFGPGTRLTVL.

This clonotype was seen ten or more times. The V gene is TRBV15, the J gene TRBJ1-1; 7 positions agree with TRBD1. Germline V CDR1 and CDR2: LNHNV, YYDKDF (reference sequence). V dropped 7 bases and J dropped 4; count of bases not matched to a gene: 6. CDR3 length: 13 amino acids. CDR3 DNA: TGTGCCACCAAAAACAGGGGAAGCACTGAAGCTTTCTTT. This encodes CATKNRGSTEAFF.

This clonotype was counted between two and nine times. The rearrangement uses TRBV7-2 and TRBJ2-3; 9 bases align to TRBD1. CDR1 SGHTA and CDR2 FQGNSA come from the germline V gene. CDR3 length: 12 amino acids. V shed 2 bases, J shed 11 bases, and the junction held 2 bases outside the gene matches. Here the CDR3 DNA reads TGTGCCAGCAGCTTACAGACAGGGGGGCAGTATTTT. Translated: CASSLQTGGQYF.

The chain combines TRBV11-1 with TRBJ1-1; no clear D. This CDR3 comprises 16 residues. V lost 2 bases to trimming and J lost 6 bases, with 19 bases between them. CDR1 is SGHAT, CDR2 FQDESV, per germline (reference sequence). The CDR3 protein is CASSLISAARGAEAFF. CDR3 DNA: TGTGCCAGCAGCTTAATCTCGGCAGCTCGCGGCGCTGAAGCTTTCTTT.